This T cell receptor beta chain was sequenced in a study of CD8 T cells in ankylosing spondylitis. Using its own MiXCR run on the 5' RACE reads, TCRdb lists one record per CDR3 protein. The sample records about 24,000 distinct CDR3 sequences, approximately 16% being singletons. V shed 4 bases and J shed 7 bases, with 13 bases lying between them. Germline assignment: CDR1 SQVTM and CDR2 ANQGSEA. The CDR3 length is 12 residues. The J gene is TRBJ1-1, the V gene TRBV29-1; D is possibly TRBD1 (6 bases). The sample comprised blood. This clonotype was sampled from a male donor with ankylosing spondylitis or in good health (not recorded which). CDR3 region: CSVGPQGGEAFF. The CDR3 DNA is TGCAGCGTTGGCCCACAGGGTGGTGAAGCTTTCTTT.